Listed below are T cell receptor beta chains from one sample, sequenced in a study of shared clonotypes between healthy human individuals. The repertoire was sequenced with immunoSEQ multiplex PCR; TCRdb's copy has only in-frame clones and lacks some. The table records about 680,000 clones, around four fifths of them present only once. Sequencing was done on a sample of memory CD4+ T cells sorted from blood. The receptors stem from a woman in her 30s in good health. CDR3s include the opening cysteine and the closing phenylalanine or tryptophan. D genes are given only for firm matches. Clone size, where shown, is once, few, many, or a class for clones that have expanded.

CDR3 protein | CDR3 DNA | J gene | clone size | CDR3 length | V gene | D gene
CASSFWGREAGELFF | TGCGCCAGCAGCTTCTGGGGGCGGGAAGCCGGGGAGCTGTTTTTT | TRBJ2-2 | few | 15 | TRBV5-1 | NA
CASRSTSGVSYNEQFF | TGCGCCAGCAGATCCACTAGCGGGGTATCCTACAATGAGCAGTTCTTC | TRBJ2-1 | once | 16 | TRBV5-1 | TRBD2
CASSPLTGGEQYF | TGTGCCAGCAGCCCCCTTACGGGAGGCGAGCAGTACTTC | TRBJ2-7 | NA | 13 | TRBV6-5 | TRBD2
CASSPQRPEAFF | TGTGCCAGCTCACCACAGCGTCCTGAAGCTTTCTTT | TRBJ1-1 | NA | 12 | TRBV18 | NA
CAWSAGGREISPLHF | TGTGCCTGGAGCGCAGGGGGACGGGAGATCTCACCCCTCCACTTT | TRBJ1-6 | NA | 15 | TRBV30 | TRBD1
CASSPSQGAVNEQFF | TGTGCCAGCAGCCCTTCACAGGGGGCTGTTAATGAGCAGTTCTTC | TRBJ2-1 | NA | 15 | TRBV27 | TRBD1
CASSPGTASGNTIYF | TGTGCCAGCAGCCCCGGGACAGCCTCTGGAAACACCATATATTTT | TRBJ1-3 | NA | 15 | TRBV5-4 | TRBD1
CASSPPTGSPQNTEAFF | TGTGCCAGCTCACCACCGACCGGCAGTCCACAGAACACTGAAGCTTTCTTT | TRBJ1-1 | NA | 17 | TRBV18 | NA
CASSASAYEQYF | TGTGCCAGCAGCGCTAGCGCGTACGAGCAGTACTTC | TRBJ2-7 | many | 12 | TRBV7-6 | NA
CASNPRLAWDTGELFF | TGTGCCAGTAACCCCCGACTAGCGTGGGACACCGGGGAGCTGTTTTTT | TRBJ2-2 | few | 16 | TRBV19 | TRBD2
CASSPGTSGRALSYNEQFF | TGTGCCAGTAGCCCTGGGACTAGCGGGAGGGCCCTCTCCTACAATGAGCAGTTCTTC | TRBJ2-1 | NA | 19 | TRBV19 | TRBD2
CASSFSGRETQYF | TGTGCCAGCAGCTTCTCTGGACGGGAGACCCAGTACTTC | TRBJ2-5 | NA | 13 | TRBV11-2 | NA
CASSFYTGEGQPQHF | TGTGCCAGCAGTTTCTACACAGGTGAAGGTCAGCCCCAGCATTTT | TRBJ1-5 | NA | 15 | TRBV11-2 | NA
CASSPRTSGSDEQYF | TGCGCCAGCAGTCCGAGGACTAGCGGGAGTGATGAGCAGTACTTC | TRBJ2-7 | NA | 15 | TRBV10-2 | TRBD2
CASSLSSGIYNEQFF | TGTGCCAGCAGCTTATCTAGCGGGATTTACAATGAGCAGTTCTTC | TRBJ2-1 | NA | 15 | TRBV7-2 | TRBD2
CASSTGTNLLLAKNIQYF | TGCGCCAGCAGCACCGGGACTAACCTTCTTCTAGCCAAAAACATTCAGTACTTC | TRBJ2-4 | NA | 18 | TRBV5-1 | TRBD2
CASSLQTGTGNTIYF | TGCGCCAGCAGCCTCCAGACAGGGACTGGAAACACCATATATTTT | TRBJ1-3 | NA | 15 | TRBV5-1 | TRBD1
CASSLPGMNIQYF | TGTGCCAGCAGCCTGCCAGGGATGAACATTCAGTACTTC | TRBJ2-4 | NA | 13 | TRBV7-2 | NA
CASSPGQGAYGYTF | TGTGCCAGCTCACCGGGACAGGGGGCCTATGGCTACACCTTC | TRBJ1-2 | many | 14 | TRBV18 | TRBD1
CASSLAGGLSYGYTF | TGTGCCAGCAGCTTGGCAGGGGGTTTGAGCTATGGCTACACCTTC | TRBJ1-2 | NA | 15 | TRBV5-5 | TRBD1
CASSLGSLDYGYTF | TGTGCCAGCAGTTTAGGGTCCCTAGACTATGGCTACACCTTC | TRBJ1-2 | NA | 14 | TRBV28 | NA
CASSQVGSSYNEQFF | TGCGCCAGCAGCCAAGTTGGAAGCTCCTACAATGAGCAGTTCTTC | TRBJ2-1 | NA | 15 | TRBV4-1 | NA
CASSPTGNSYEQYF | TGTGCCAGCAGTCCCACAGGGAACTCCTACGAGCAGTACTTC | TRBJ2-7 | NA | 14 | TRBV5-4 | NA
CASSPGGIPTDTQYF | TGTGCCAGTAGTCCTGGGGGGATCCCGACAGATACGCAGTATTTT | TRBJ2-3 | NA | 15 | TRBV19 | NA
CASSLPPGQGAVEAFF | TGTGCCAGCAGTCTCCCACCGGGACAGGGGGCCGTTGAAGCTTTCTTT | TRBJ1-1 | NA | 16 | TRBV28 | TRBD1